The 9 T cell receptor beta chains reported below all come from one sample, sequenced in a study of post-analysis software for immune sequencing data. Built from TCR beta cDNA, the libraries had unique molecular identifiers in them. TCRdb re-derived calls from the PCR reads in MiXCR, one entry per CDR3 protein. This table holds 750,000 to 950,000 distinct CDR3 sequences, around 46% found once. These TCRs' antigens remain unknown. Whole-study results and caveats: Several TRBV segments (TRBV5-6, TRBV5-1 and TRBV20-1 among them) occurred more frequently in patients than in controls.

The material sequenced was blood. The origin of the receptors is a girl aged 5 to 17 with multiple sclerosis.

This chain links TRBV6-2 or TRBV6-3 with TRBJ2-1, with 8 positions matching TRBD2. The CDR3 has 15 residues. The germline V gene encodes CDR1 MNHEY and CDR2 SVGEGT. V shed 0 bases, J shed 5 bases, and the junction held 3 bases outside the gene matches. CDR3 loop: CASSYSSGGNNEQFF. The CDR3 DNA follows: TGTGCCAGCAGTTACTCGTCGGGGGGGAACAATGAGCAGTTCTTC.

This clonotype was counted between two and nine times. The CDR3 coding sequence is TGTGCCAGCAGTCCACTCCCCCCGGGACAGGGGGTCGGAGAGACCCAGTACTTC. It is translated as CASSPLPPGQGVGETQYF. This chain links TRBV6-1 with TRBJ2-5; 11 bases are a match to TRBD1. Germline assignment: CDR1 MNHNS and CDR2 SASEGT. V dropped 5 bases and J dropped 4; count of bases not matched to a gene: 15. CDR3 length equals 18 residues.

This clonotype was counted at least ten times. V and J are TRBV10-3 and TRBJ2-1; 7 positions agree with TRBD2. The CDR3 extends over 16 amino acids. Germline V gene sequence: CDR1 ENHRY, CDR2 SYGVKD. Trimming removed 0 bases from V and 5 bases from J; junction bases left unmatched: 7. CDR3 sequence (DNA): TGTGCCATCAGTGAGTCGAGTGCTAGCGGAGACAATGAGCAGTTCTTC. This encodes CAISESSASGDNEQFF.

This clonotype has just a few counts. The genes are TRBV20-1 and TRBJ2-1, with D possibly being TRBD2 (5 bases). The CDR3 totals 13 residues. CDR1 is DFQATT, CDR2 SNEGSKA, per germline (reference sequence). The CDR3 loop is CSARGQTYNEQFF. In DNA, the CDR3 is TGCAGCGCCCGCGGGCAGACGTACAATGAGCAGTTCTTC.

This clonotype turned up a few times. V is TRBV6-6 and J is TRBJ2-7; 9 bases are shared with TRBD1. With V trimmed by 8 bases and J by 0 bases, 8 bases remained unmatched. Germline CDR1 reads MNHNY; CDR2 reads SVGAGI (reference sequence). The CDR3 is 15 residues long. CDR3 amino acids: CASQPGTGSSYEQYF. The DNA of the CDR3 is TGTGCCAGCCAACCGGGGACAGGGAGCTCCTACGAGCAGTACTTC.

This clonotype has a handful of counts. The chain combines TRBV7-9 with TRBJ1-2; D call uncertain. Trimming cost V 6 bases and J 3 bases, with 17 bases left between them. This CDR3 is built from 15 residues. Germline CDR1 and CDR2: SEHNR and FQNEAQ (reference sequence). The chain's CDR3 is CASRWPGGFDYGYTF. The CDR3 DNA is TGTGCCAGCAGATGGCCCGGAGGGTTTGACTATGGCTACACCTTC.

This clonotype has more than one count but fewer than ten. This sequence joins TRBV20-1 and TRBJ2-4; 7 nucleotides align to TRBD2. The end of the DNA fits TRBJ2-7 better, so the J call may be wrong. Germline CDR1 is DFQATT and CDR2 is SNEGSKA (reference sequence). The CDR3 length is 13 residues. The CDR3 nucleotides read TGCAGTGCAATCGGGGGAGGGACCTACGAGCAGTACTTC. Its translation is CSAIGGGTYEQYF.

The chain carries TRBV4-2 and TRBJ2-5; D could derive from TRBD1 or TRBD2 (6 bases each). V lost 1 base and J 7 bases, leaving 13 bases between the germline ends. The germline gives CDR1 LGHNA, CDR2 YNFKEQ. CDR3 length equals 14 residues. In DNA form, the CDR3 reads TGTGCCAGCAGCCAAGGGAGGGTACAGGGGACCCAGTACTTC. Amino acids: CASSQGRVQGTQYF.

This clonotype showed up just a few times. This sequence joins TRBV18 and TRBJ2-3; 11 bases line up with TRBD2. Germline trimming cut 5 bases from V and 2 bases from J; bases unmatched to any gene: 6. This CDR3 has 16 residues. Germline CDR1 reads KGHSH; CDR2 reads LQKENI. CDR3 sequence: CASSVLAGAFTDTQYF. The CDR3 region has the DNA TGTGCCAGCTCAGTACTAGCGGGAGCGTTCACAGATACGCAGTATTTT.